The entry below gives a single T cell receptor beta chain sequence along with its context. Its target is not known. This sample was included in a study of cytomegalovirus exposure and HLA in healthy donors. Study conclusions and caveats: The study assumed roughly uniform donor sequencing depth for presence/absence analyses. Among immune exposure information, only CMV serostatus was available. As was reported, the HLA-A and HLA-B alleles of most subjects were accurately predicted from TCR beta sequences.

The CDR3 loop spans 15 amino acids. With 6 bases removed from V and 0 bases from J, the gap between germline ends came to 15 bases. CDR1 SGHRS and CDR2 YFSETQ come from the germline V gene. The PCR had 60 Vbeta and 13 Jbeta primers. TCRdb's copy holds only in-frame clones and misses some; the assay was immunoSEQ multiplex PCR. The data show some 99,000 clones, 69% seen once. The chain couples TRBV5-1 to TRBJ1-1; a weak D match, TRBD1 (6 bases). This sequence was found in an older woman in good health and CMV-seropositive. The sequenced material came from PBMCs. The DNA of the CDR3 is TGCGCCAGCACCCTGGGGGGGGCAATGAACACTGAAGCTTTCTTT. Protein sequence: CASTLGGAMNTEAFF.